This is a list of T cell receptor beta chains from one sample in a study of response to subunit inactivated influenza vaccine. One entry per CDR3 protein results from TCRdb running MiXCR on the RT-PCR reads. The table shows approximately 730,000 distinct CDR3 sequences, with roughly 13% occurring only once. Here the sequenced sample was PBMCs from blood, taken about 14 days before vaccination. The receptors shown here come from a man in his forties or fifties who received an inactivated influenza vaccine. The CDR3 runs from the conserved cysteine through the conserved F or W. Rows give clone size only sometimes, using once, few, many, or a class for an expanded clone.

V gene	clone size	J gene	CDR3 protein
TRBV7-9	NA	TRBJ2-1	CASSLVRGAYNEQFF
TRBV5-1	NA	TRBJ1-6	CASSLEALNSPLHF
TRBV25-1	many	TRBJ2-7	CASSLTGIYEQYF
TRBV5-1	NA	TRBJ2-7	CASSLDATSYEQYF
TRBV7-2	many	TRBJ1-4	CASKPTGSGELFF
TRBV12-3/TRBV12-4	NA	TRBJ2-1	CASRTSGGARYNEQFF
TRBV28	few	TRBJ2-2	CASSLSQGWAVTGELFF
TRBV7-2	few	TRBJ2-3	CASSLGLGVWADTQYF
TRBV6-2/TRBV6-3	NA	TRBJ1-1	CASSTGQIMNTEAFF
TRBV10-3	few	TRBJ2-5	CAINRGTGLETQYF
TRBV12-3/TRBV12-4	few	TRBJ1-1	CASSPDRGRRNTEAFF
TRBV5-1	NA	TRBJ2-2	CASSGGTSLYTGELFF
TRBV30	NA	TRBJ2-7	CAWSVGWDRVYEQYF
TRBV20-1	few	TRBJ2-7	CSAPGLTPYEQYF
TRBV6-5	NA	TRBJ1-3	CASSYIAGFGNTIYF
TRBV13	many	TRBJ1-2	CASSSTDRGDDYGYTF
TRBV27	few	TRBJ2-5	CASRQAETQYF
TRBV9	few	TRBJ2-3	CASSVTVSTDTQYF
TRBV5-1	few	TRBJ1-1	CASSSATGAGTEAFF
TRBV20-1	NA	TRBJ2-7	CSARRTSGDYEQYF
TRBV13	NA	TRBJ2-1	CASSTRSGGGFNEQFF
TRBV3-1	few	TRBJ2-3	CASSRTSEGDTQYF
TRBV6-5	few	TRBJ2-7	CASSYSIFSSGTNYEQYF
TRBV6-5	NA	TRBJ2-4	CASSHSDPKNIQYF
TRBV20-1	many	TRBJ1-1	CSAREPGRRTEAFF
TRBV9	few	TRBJ2-3	CASAETSGKLDTQYF
TRBV6-2/TRBV6-3	NA	TRBJ2-7	CASRNDRGNEQYF
TRBV7-2	NA	TRBJ2-5	CASSFYAGGGETQYF
TRBV10-3	few	TRBJ2-5	CAISDHTGIETQYF
TRBV14	NA	TRBJ1-6	CASSQSRGSYNSPLHF
TRBV12-3/TRBV12-4	few	TRBJ1-2	CASSSSTGVPNYGYTF
TRBV3-1	few	TRBJ1-2	CASSQTGGYTF
TRBV5-1	many	TRBJ2-6	CASSLGTGANVLTF
TRBV20-1	NA	TRBJ1-5	CSARVWGAGQPQHF
TRBV7-2	few	TRBJ1-1	CASKQQRGTEAFF
TRBV7-2	few	TRBJ2-5	CASSFSIRETQYF
TRBV7-6	NA	TRBJ1-3	CASSSTPGQGGGGNTIYF
TRBV9	few	TRBJ2-7	CASSQTGGPYEQYF
TRBV12-3/TRBV12-4	NA	TRBJ1-3	CASSPLATGNTIYF
TRBV27	NA	TRBJ1-1	CASSSAAGFAEAFF
TRBV11-3	NA	TRBJ1-2	CASSARDRDGYTF
TRBV12-3/TRBV12-4	many	TRBJ2-7	CASTLGPGTSVTYEQYF
TRBV5-1	few	TRBJ2-7	CASSLAFGGLLHEQYF
TRBV27	NA	TRBJ1-2	CASSLLATGTGVNGYTF
TRBV15	few	TRBJ2-7	CATSRGVGQGFYEQYF
TRBV6-5	NA	TRBJ2-1	CASSYNGGSPYNEQFF
TRBV3-1	few	TRBJ2-1	CASSQDLGLAFYNEQFF
TRBV12-3/TRBV12-4	many	TRBJ2-1	CASSMSREQFF
TRBV12-3/TRBV12-4	few	TRBJ2-7	CASSAGTASEQYF
TRBV2	many	TRBJ1-2	CATQSGRPNYGYTF
TRBV28	NA	TRBJ2-2	CASSWGGGRTGELFF
TRBV28	NA	TRBJ1-6	CATRVGGVFYNSPLHF
TRBV12-3/TRBV12-4	few	TRBJ1-2	CASSYGTAEHGYTF
TRBV6-2/TRBV6-3	NA	TRBJ2-7	CASSLATPWGEQYF
TRBV5-1	few	TRBJ1-4	CASSYYPRQGGEKLFF
TRBV10-3	few	TRBJ1-5	CAISDEGVSNQPQHF
TRBV29-1	many	TRBJ1-4	CSVEATNEKLFF
TRBV5-6	NA	TRBJ2-5	CASSLVQRGGSETQYF
TRBV20-1	few	TRBJ2-7	CSASPGTGAYEQYF
TRBV25-1	NA	TRBJ2-3	CASRQGLGFPDTQYF